A single sample is the source of the 8 T cell receptor beta chains below, sequenced in a study of identical twins. TCRdb fed the 5' RACE reads into MiXCR, producing one record per CDR3 protein. The sample holds under 350,000 distinct CDR3 sequences, nearly 9.5% seen once. The data also belong to a second study, concerning yellow fever vaccine responses in identical twins.

Sequencing was performed on CD8+ T cells sorted from blood. The receptors come from a woman younger than 30 in good health.

This clonotype occurred a few times. The J gene is TRBJ2-7, the V gene TRBV4-3; TRBD1 might be the D (5 bases). V lost 4 bases to trimming and J lost 5 bases, with 12 bases between them. The CDR3 sequence is 13 residues long. CDR1 LGHNA and CDR2 YSLEER come from the germline V gene. CDR3 DNA: TGCGCCAGCAGCCCAGGGCAGAACAACGAGCAGTACTTC. Amino acid sequence: CASSPGQNNEQYF.

Notes on this clonotype: A much more abundant neighbour one base away suggests this may be a read error. The chain carries TRBV6-5 and TRBJ2-7; D unclear. Germline V CDR1 and CDR2: MNHEY, SVGAGI. The CDR3 is made up of 13 amino acids. The CDR3 DNA reads TGTGCCGGCAGTTACTACGGGCCCAACGAGCAGTACTTC. It yields the protein CAGSYYGPNEQYF.

This clonotype has a count of ten or more. Here the CDR3 reads CASSQEGSGSADTQYF. In nucleotides, the CDR3 is TGCGCCAGCAGCCAAGAGGGTAGCGGGAGCGCAGATACGCAGTATTTT. The chain combines TRBV4-3 with TRBJ2-3; 9 bases are shared with TRBD2. The CDR3 is 16 residues long. V dropped 0 bases and J dropped 4; count of bases not matched to a gene: 5. Germline assignment: CDR1 LGHNA and CDR2 YSLEER.

This clonotype was counted many times. The gene calls are TRBV12-3 or TRBV12-4 and TRBJ2-7; TRBD1 agrees at 8 bases. The CDR3 spans 16 residues. V lost 6 bases and J lost 0; bases outside the gene matches: 10. The CDR3 DNA is TGTGCCAGCAGCCCCGCCGGACAGGGAAGCTCCTACGAGCAGTACTTC. Amino acids: CASSPAGQGSSYEQYF.

Ten or more counts support this clonotype. V gene TRBV4-2 combines with J gene TRBJ2-7; no clear D gene. V lost 3 bases to trimming and J lost 1 base, with 10 bases between them. Germline V gene sequence: CDR1 LGHNA, CDR2 YNFKEQ. The CDR3 runs to 14 residues. CDR3 nucleotide sequence: TGTGCCAGCAGCCAGGTCCTGGGATCCTACGAGCAGTACTTC. It codes for CASSQVLGSYEQYF.

This clonotype turned up a few times. V gene TRBV30 combines with J gene TRBJ2-3; D is unclear. V shed 6 bases and J shed 2 bases, with 12 bases lying between them. The CDR3 sequence is 13 residues long. CDR1 and CDR2 (germline): GTSNPN, SVGIG (reference sequence). For the CDR3, the DNA is TGTGCCTGCAGTTTTCTGATCACAGATACGCAGTATTTT. Translating it yields CACSFLITDTQYF.

V is TRBV20-1 and J is TRBJ2-1; no definite D call. This CDR3 is built from 13 residues. The V gene lost 2 bases and the J gene lost 5 bases, with 10 bases spanning the gap. Germline lookup yields CDR1 DFQATT and CDR2 SNEGSKA (reference sequence). CDR3 bases: TGCAGTGCTAGAACCCACAGAGACAATGAGCAGTTCTTC. As protein: CSARTHRDNEQFF.

The chain's CDR3 is CASSQDFGGGGNEQFF. In DNA, the CDR3 is TGCGCCAGCAGCCAAGACTTTGGGGGGGGCGGGAATGAGCAGTTCTTC. The chain carries TRBV4-1 and TRBJ2-1; D possibly corresponds to TRBD2 (7 bases). Between the trimmed V and J ends, which lost 0 bases and 7 bases, there was a span of 16 bases. Germline CDR1 and CDR2: MGHRA and YSYEKL. The CDR3 has 16 residues.